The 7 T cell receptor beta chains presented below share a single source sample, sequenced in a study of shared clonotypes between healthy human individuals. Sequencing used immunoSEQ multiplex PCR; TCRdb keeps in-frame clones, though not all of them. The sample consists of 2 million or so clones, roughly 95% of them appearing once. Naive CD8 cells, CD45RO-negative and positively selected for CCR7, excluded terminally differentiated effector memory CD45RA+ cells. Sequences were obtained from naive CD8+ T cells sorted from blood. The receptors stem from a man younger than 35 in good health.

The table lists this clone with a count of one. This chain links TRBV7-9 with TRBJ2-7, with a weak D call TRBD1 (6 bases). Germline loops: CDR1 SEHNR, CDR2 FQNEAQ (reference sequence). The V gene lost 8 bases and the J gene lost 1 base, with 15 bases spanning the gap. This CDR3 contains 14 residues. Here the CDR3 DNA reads TGTGCCAGCCGACCCCCAGGGGCATCCTACGAGCAGTACTTC. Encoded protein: CASRPPGASYEQYF.

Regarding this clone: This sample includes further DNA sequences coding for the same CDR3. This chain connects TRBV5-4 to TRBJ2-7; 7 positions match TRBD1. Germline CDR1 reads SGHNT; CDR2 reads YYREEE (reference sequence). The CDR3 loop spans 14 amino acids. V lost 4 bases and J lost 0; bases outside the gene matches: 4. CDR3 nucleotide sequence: TGTGCCAGCAGCACGGACAGGAGCTCCTACGAGCAGTACTTC. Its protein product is CASSTDRSSYEQYF.

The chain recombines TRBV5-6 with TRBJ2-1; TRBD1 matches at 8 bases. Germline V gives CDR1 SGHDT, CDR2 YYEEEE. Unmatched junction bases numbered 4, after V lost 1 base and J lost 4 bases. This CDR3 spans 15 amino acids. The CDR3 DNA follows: TGTGCCAGCAGCTTGTGGGGGACAGGATACAATGAGCAGTTCTTC. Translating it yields CASSLWGTGYNEQFF. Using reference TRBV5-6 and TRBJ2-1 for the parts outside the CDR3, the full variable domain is DAGVTQSPTHLIKTRGQQVTLRCSPKSGHDTVSWYQQALGQGPQFIFQYYEEEERQRGNFPDRFSGHQFPNYSSELNVNALLLGDSALYLCASSLWGTGYNEQFFGPGTRLTVL.

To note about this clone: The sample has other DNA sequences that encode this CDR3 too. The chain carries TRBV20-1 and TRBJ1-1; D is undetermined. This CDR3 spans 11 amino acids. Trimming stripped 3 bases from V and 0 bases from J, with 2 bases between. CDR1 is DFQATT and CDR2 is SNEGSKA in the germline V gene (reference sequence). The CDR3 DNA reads TGCAGTGCTAGTTTGAACACTGAAGCTTTCTTT. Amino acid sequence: CSASLNTEAFF.

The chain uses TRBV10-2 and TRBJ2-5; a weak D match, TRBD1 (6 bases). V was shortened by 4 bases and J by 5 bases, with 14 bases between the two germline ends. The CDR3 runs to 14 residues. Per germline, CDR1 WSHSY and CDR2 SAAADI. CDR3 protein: CASSVTGYRETQYF. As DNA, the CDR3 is TGCGCCAGCAGTGTGACAGGCTACAGGGAGACCCAGTACTTC.

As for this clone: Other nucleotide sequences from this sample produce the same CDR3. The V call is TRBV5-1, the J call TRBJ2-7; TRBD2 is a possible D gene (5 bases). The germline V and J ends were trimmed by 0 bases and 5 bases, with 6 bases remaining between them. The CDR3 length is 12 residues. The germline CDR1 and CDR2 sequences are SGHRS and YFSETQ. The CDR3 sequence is CASSLERDEQYF. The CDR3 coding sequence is TGCGCCAGCAGCTTGGAGAGGGACGAGCAGTACTTC.

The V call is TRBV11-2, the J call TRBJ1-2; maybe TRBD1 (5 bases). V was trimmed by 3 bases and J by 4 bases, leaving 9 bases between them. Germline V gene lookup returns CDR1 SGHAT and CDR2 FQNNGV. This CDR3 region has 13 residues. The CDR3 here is CASSFDSLYGYTF. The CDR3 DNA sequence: TGTGCCAGCAGCTTCGACAGTCTCTATGGCTACACCTTC.